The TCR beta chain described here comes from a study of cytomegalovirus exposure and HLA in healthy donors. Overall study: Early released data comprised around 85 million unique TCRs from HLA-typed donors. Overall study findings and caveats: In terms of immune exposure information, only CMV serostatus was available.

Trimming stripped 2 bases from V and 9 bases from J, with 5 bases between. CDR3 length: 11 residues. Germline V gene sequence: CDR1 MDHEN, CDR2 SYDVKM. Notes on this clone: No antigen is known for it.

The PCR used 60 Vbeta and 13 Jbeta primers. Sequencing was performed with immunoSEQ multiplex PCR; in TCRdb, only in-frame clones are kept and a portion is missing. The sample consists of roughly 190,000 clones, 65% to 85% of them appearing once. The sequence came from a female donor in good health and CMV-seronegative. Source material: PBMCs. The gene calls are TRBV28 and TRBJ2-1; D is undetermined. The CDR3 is CASSLGAEQFF. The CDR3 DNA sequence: TGTGCCAGCAGTTTAGGAGCTGAGCAGTTCTTC. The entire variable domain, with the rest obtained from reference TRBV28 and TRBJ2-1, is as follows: DVKVTQSSRYLVKRTGEKVFLECVQDMDHENMFWYRQDPGLGLRLIYFSYDVKMKEKGDIPEGYSVSREKKERFSLILESASTNQTSMYLCASSLGAEQFFGPGTRLTVL.